This note documents a single TCR beta chain sequence. What it binds is not known. These data originate in a study of coeliac disease. Findings and limits, study-wide: In active celiac disease, intraepithelial and lamina propria TRB and TRG repertoires were less clonal than controls.

Clones were read by immunoSEQ multiplex PCR, and TCRdb kept only the in-frame ones, dropping some. The data show approximately 2,500 clones, with 66% seen just once and 13% to 15% held by the top ten. This receptor was taken from a woman between 65 and 79 years old with celiac disease on a gluten-free diet. The sample consisted of lamina propria lymphocytes from the gut.

CDR3 in DNA: TGTGCCAGCAGTTTGGGGGGAATTACTCCCTACGAGCAGTACTTC. This sequence encodes CASSLGGITPYEQYF. The chain recombines TRBV27 with TRBJ2-7; D is perhaps TRBD2 (6 bases). CDR3 size: 15 residues. The germline V gene encodes CDR1 MNHEY and CDR2 SMNVEV (reference sequence). V lost 3 bases, J lost 2 bases, and 14 bases lay in between.